This T cell receptor beta chain was captured by sequencing in a study of human T cells and chemical hapten exposure. At the level of the study: The patients were mostly female; they had alopecia areata, totalis or universalis. Whole-study results and caveats: Healthy people's immune response may differ from that of the donors, who had alopecia.

The CDR3 length is 12 residues. The V end was cut by 5 bases, the J end by 4 bases, with 11 bases between. The germline V gene has CDR1 DFQATT and CDR2 SNEGSKA (reference sequence). Study processing details: Per-sample TCR counts ranged from roughly 20,000 to 700,000, median approximately 98,000. MiXCR, applied by TCRdb to the RACE reads, yields one record per CDR3 protein. TCRdb's processing, not the study's, gives the V and J calls here. The table shows 300,000 to 450,000 distinct CDR3 sequences, with around 5.5% occurring only once. Notes on this clonotype: Its antigen is still unknown.

Time point in this sample: pre-sensitization, week 0. As to treatment: therapeutic diphenylcyclopropenone sensitization with weekly scalp DPC. The chain has TRBV20-1 and TRBJ1-2; D is unclear. This TCR derives from a woman between 18 and 30 years old with alopecia areata. Some clones in this sample may be carry-over from other donors' samples. The sample was whole blood, taken in connection with sensitization to the hapten diphenylcyclopropenone (DPC). The CDR3 protein is CSAGSTVYGYTF. The CDR3 DNA follows: TGCAGTGCTGGATCCACTGTCTATGGCTACACCTTC.